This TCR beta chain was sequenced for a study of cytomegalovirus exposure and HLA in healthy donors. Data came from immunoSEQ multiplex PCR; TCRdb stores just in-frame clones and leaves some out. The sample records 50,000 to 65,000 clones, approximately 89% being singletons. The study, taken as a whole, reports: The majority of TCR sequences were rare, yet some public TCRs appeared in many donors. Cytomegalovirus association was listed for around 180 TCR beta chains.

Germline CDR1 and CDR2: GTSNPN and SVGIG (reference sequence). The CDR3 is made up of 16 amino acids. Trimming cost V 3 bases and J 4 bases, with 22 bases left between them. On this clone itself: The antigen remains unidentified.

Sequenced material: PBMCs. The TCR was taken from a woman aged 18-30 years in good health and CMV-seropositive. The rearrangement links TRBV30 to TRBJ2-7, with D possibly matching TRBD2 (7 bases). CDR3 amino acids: CAWSASGRGGRYEQYF. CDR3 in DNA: TGTGCCTGGAGCGCCTCGGGTAGGGGGGGACGATACGAGCAGTACTTC.